The clone carrying this T cell receptor beta chain was observed at least ten times. No antigen is known for it. Axillary draining lymph nodes of breast cancer patients supplied the node samples. The sample originates from a study of breast tumors, draining lymph nodes, adjacent tissues. TCRdb re-called the multiplex PCR reads through MiXCR, storing one row per CDR3 protein. The table includes about 140,000 distinct CDR3 sequences, around a third detected once. The study, taken as a whole, reports: Data only fit, rather than demonstrated, lymph node origin of most tumor T cells. Tumor TCR diversity was below lymph nodes but above nontumor tissue.

The germline gives CDR1 MNHEY, CDR2 SVGEGT. The ends lost 6 bases at V and 1 base at J; junction bases unmatched: 4. The CDR3 has 15 amino acids. The specimen was axillary lymph node tissue. This TCR was recovered from a female donor with breast cancer. Some clones in this sample may be carry-over from other donors' samples. V and J are TRBV6-2 or TRBV6-3 and TRBJ2-2; 8 bases match TRBD1. CDR3: CASRHGQGNTGELFF. In nucleotides, the CDR3 is TGTGCCAGCAGACATGGACAGGGGAACACCGGGGAGCTGTTTTTT.